Below, 10 T cell receptor beta chains from the same sample are listed, as sequenced in a study of shared clonotypes between healthy human individuals. Libraries were prepared by immunoSEQ multiplex PCR; TCRdb keeps only in-frame clonotypes and omits some of them. The table shows approximately 600,000 clones, with 90% to 95% occurring only once. As defined, naive CD8 cells were CD45RO-negative and positively selected for CCR7, with terminally differentiated effector memory CD45RA+ cells excluded. The sequencing sample was made of naive CD8+ T cells sorted from blood. The origin of the receptors is a young woman in good health.

This chain connects TRBV29-1 to TRBJ1-2; no definite D call. CDR3 length: 12 residues. The germline V and J ends were trimmed by 3 bases and 9 bases, with 14 bases remaining between them. Looked up from germline, CDR1 is SQVTM and CDR2 is ANQGSEA. The CDR3 here is CSVDGEEWSYTF. In nucleotides, the CDR3 is TGCAGCGTTGATGGGGAAGAGTGGAGCTACACCTTC.

V usage is TRBV28 and J usage is TRBJ2-3, with TRBD2 as a possible D gene (5 bases). This CDR3 region has 14 residues. Germline CDR1 reads MDHEN; CDR2 reads SYDVKM. This CDR3 is CAAGQGIRGDTQYF. Here the CDR3 DNA reads TGTGCGGCGGGCCAAGGGATCCGGGGTGATACGCAGTATTTT.

V and J are TRBV2 and TRBJ1-4; no reliable D call. Deletions cut 3 bases from V and 6 bases from J, with 8 bases between. Germline loops: CDR1 SNHLY, CDR2 FYNNEI. The CDR3 loop spans 13 amino acids. The DNA of the CDR3 is TGTGCCAGCAGTGACCGGGCTGATGAAAAACTGTTTTTT. Translating it yields CASSDRADEKLFF.

The V and J genes are TRBV11-2 and TRBJ1-3; TRBD1 is a possible D gene (6 bases). V lost 4 bases, J lost 4 bases, and 23 bases lay in between. Germline CDR1 is SGHAT and CDR2 is FQNNGV. This CDR3 is 18 amino acids long. In DNA, the CDR3 is TGTGCCAGCAGCTCCGCTTCGGGACACGGTCCGTTCGGAAACACCATATATTTT. It encodes CASSSASGHGPFGNTIYF.

This rearrangement joins TRBV14 to TRBJ1-2; weak D call: TRBD1 (5 bases). Deletions cut 3 bases from V and 7 bases from J, with 15 bases between. This CDR3 comprises 14 residues. Germline V lookup: CDR1 SGHDN, CDR2 FVKESK. The CDR3 spells CASSQIGGDGGYTF. The CDR3 DNA follows: TGTGCCAGCAGCCAGATCGGGGGAGATGGTGGCTACACCTTC. Supplemented by reference TRBV14 and TRBJ1-2, the full variable domain reads EAGVTQFPSHSVIEKGQTVTLRCDPISGHDNLYWYRRVMGKEIKFLLHFVKESKQDESGMPNNRFLAERTGGTYSTLKVQPAELEDSGVYFCASSQIGGDGGYTFGSGTRLTVV.

In its sample, this clone was seen a few times. This chain links TRBV13 with TRBJ2-1, with D unclear. CDR3 length equals 11 residues. Germline CDR1 reads PRHDT; CDR2 reads FYEKMQ (reference sequence). V was shortened by 4 bases and J by 6 bases, with 4 bases between the two germline ends. CDR3 DNA: TGTGCCAGCAGCTACTTCAATGAGCAGTTCTTC. This translates into CASSYFNEQFF.

The chain combines TRBV5-4 with TRBJ2-7; 8 bases are a match to TRBD2. The CDR3 totals 16 residues. The trim removed 4 bases at V and 6 bases at J, leaving 15 bases unmatched. Germline assignment: CDR1 SGHNT and CDR2 YYREEE (reference sequence). The CDR3 region is CASSQDLSGGLFEQYF. DNA for the CDR3: TGTGCCAGCAGCCAAGATCTATCGGGAGGGTTATTCGAGCAGTACTTC.

V usage is TRBV29-1 and J usage is TRBJ2-5, with D perhaps TRBD1 or TRBD2 (5 bases each). Deletions cut 6 bases from V and 4 bases from J, with 12 bases between. Germline CDR1 SQVTM, CDR2 ANQGSEA. This CDR3 comprises 12 residues. CDR3 residues: CSVEGFPETQYF. DNA of the CDR3: TGCAGCGTCGAGGGGTTTCCAGAGACCCAGTACTTC.

This chain joins TRBV30 and TRBJ1-5; D remains unclear. Looked up from germline, CDR1 is GTSNPN and CDR2 is SVGIG (reference sequence). V was clipped by 1 base and J by 0 bases, with 7 bases between them. The CDR3 runs to 14 residues. The CDR3 DNA reads as TGTGCCTGGAGTGGCGGCAGTAGCAATCAGCCCCAGCATTTT. It encodes CAWSGGSSNQPQHF.

The rearrangement uses TRBV28 and TRBJ2-7; D is ambiguous. The CDR3 contains 15 residues. From germline, CDR1 is MDHEN and CDR2 SYDVKM. V was trimmed by 5 bases and J by 3 bases, leaving 17 bases between them. The CDR3 DNA reads TGTGCCAGCAGTCCGGGTAGAACCGGCGTCTACGAGCAGTACTTC. Translated, it gives CASSPGRTGVYEQYF.